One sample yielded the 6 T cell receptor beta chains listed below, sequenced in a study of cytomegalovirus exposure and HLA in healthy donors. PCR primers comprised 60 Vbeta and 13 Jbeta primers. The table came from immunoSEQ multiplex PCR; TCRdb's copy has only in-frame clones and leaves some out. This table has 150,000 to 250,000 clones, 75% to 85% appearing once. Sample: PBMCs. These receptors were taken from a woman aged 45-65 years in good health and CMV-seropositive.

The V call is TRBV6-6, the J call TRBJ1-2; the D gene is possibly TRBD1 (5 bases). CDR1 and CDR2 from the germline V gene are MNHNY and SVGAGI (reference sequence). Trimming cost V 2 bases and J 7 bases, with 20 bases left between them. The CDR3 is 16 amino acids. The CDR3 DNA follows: TGTGCCAGCAGTTACAAGGGGAACGAACCTCTTCTTGGCTACACCTTC. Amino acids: CASSYKGNEPLLGYTF.

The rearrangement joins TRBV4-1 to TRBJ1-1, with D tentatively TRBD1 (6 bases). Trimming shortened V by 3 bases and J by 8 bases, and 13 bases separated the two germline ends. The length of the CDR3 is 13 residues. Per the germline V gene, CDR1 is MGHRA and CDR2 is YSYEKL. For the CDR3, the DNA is TGCGCCAGCAGCCATTACCTTACAGGGGAAGCTTTCTTT. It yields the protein CASSHYLTGEAFF.

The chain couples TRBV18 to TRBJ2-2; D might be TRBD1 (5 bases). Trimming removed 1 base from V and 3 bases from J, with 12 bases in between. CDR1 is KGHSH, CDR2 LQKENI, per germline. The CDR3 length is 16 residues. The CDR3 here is CASSPRSSRDTGELFF. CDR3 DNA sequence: TGTGCCAGCTCACCACGATCGAGCAGGGACACCGGGGAGCTGTTTTTT.

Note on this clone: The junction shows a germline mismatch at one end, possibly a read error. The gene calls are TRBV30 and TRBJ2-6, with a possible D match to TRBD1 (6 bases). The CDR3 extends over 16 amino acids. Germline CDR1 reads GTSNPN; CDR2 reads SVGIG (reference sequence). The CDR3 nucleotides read TGTGCCTGGGCGACAGGCAAAGTTTCTGGGGCCAACGGCCTGACTTTC. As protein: CAWATGKVSGANGLTF.

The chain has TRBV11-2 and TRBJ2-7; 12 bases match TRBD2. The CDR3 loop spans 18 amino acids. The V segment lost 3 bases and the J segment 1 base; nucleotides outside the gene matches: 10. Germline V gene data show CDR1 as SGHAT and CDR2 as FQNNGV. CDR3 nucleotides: TGTGCCAGCAGCTTTGGGGGGACTAGCGGGTTGACTTCCTACGAGCAGTACTTC. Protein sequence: CASSFGGTSGLTSYEQYF.

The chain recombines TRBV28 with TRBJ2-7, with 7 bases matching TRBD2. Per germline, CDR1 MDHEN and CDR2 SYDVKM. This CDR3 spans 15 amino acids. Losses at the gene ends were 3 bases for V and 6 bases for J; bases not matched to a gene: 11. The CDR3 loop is CASSLVGGRAIEQYF. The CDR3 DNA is TGTGCCAGCAGTTTGGTGGGAGGGAGGGCCATCGAGCAGTACTTC.